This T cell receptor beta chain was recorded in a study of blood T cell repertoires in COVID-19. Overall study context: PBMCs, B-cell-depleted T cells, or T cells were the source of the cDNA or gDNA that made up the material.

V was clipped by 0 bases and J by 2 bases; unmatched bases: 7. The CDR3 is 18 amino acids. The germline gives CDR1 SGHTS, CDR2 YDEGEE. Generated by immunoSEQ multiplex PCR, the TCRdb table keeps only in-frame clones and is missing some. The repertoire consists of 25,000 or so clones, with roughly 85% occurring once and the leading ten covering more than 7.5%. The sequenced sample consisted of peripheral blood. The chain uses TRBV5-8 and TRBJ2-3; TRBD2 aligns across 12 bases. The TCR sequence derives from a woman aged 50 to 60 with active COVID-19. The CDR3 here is CASSLGRTSGAYTDTQYF. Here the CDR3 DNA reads TGTGCCAGCAGCTTGGGACGGACTAGCGGGGCCTACACAGATACGCAGTATTTT.